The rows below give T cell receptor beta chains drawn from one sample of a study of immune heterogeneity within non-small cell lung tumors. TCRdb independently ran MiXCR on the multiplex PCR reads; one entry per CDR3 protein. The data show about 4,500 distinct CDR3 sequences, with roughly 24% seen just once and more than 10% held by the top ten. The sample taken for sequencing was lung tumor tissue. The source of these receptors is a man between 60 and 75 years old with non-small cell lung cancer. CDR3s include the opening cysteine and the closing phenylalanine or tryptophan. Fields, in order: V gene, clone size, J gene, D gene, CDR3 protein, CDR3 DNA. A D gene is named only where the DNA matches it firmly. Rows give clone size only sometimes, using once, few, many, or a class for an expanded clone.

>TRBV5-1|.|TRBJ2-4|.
CASSLGVAKNIQYF
TGCGCCAGCAGCTTGGGGGTAGCCAAAAACATTCAGTACTTC
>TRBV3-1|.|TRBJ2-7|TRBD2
CVSSQGTSGSYEQYF
TGTGTCAGCAGCCAAGGGACTAGCGGGAGTTACGAGCAGTACTTC
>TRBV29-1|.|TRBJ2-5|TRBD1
CSVLQGLGETQYF
TGCAGCGTCCTACAGGGGTTAGGAGAGACCCAGTACTTC
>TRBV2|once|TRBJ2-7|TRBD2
CASSTLSGEAYEQYF
TGTGCCAGCAGTACCCTGAGCGGGGAAGCCTACGAGCAGTACTTC
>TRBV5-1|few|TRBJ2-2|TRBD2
CASSRILGTSDTGELFF
TGCGCCAGCAGCCGTATTCTAGGGACTAGCGACACCGGGGAGCTGTTTTTT
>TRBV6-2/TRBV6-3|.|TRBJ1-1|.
CASSYPSGLTEAFF
TGTGCCAGCAGTTACCCTTCTGGGCTCACTGAAGCTTTCTTT
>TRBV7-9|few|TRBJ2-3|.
CASSLEPGRSTDTQYF
TGTGCCAGCAGCTTAGAGCCGGGACGGAGCACAGATACGCAGTATTTT
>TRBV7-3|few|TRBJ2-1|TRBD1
CASSLTTGVSYNEQFF
TGTGCCAGCAGCCTTACTACAGGGGTTTCCTACAATGAGCAGTTCTTC
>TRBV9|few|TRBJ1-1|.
CASSVGARAPTEAFF
TGTGCCAGCAGCGTAGGGGCTCGAGCGCCCACTGAAGCTTTCTTT
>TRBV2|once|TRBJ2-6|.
CASSEAGTPGANVLTF
TGTGCCAGCAGTGAAGCGGGGACACCTGGGGCCAACGTCCTGACTTTC
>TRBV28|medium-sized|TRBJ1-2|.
CASSSNYNYGYTF
TGTGCCAGCAGTTCAAACTATAACTATGGCTACACCTTC
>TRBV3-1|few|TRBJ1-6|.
CASSQDLRGWPPLHF
TGTGCCAGCAGCCAAGATCTAAGGGGTTGGCCACCCCTCCACTTT
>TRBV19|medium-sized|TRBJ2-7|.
CASSIGGGRDYEQYF
TGTGCCAGTAGTATCGGGGGCGGGAGAGACTACGAGCAGTACTTC
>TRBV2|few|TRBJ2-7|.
CARGTAVGYEQYF
TGTGCCAGAGGTACAGCCGTAGGGTACGAGCAGTACTTC
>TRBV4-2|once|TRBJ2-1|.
CASSLTTSSYNERFF
TGTGCCAGCAGCCTCACTACGTCTTCCTACAATGAGCGGTTCTTC
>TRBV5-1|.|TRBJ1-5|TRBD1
CASSLEGGGQPQHF
TGCGCCAGCAGCTTGGAAGGGGGCGGTCAGCCCCAGCATTTT
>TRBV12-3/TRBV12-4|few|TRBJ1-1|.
CASSYRRMNTEAFF
TGTGCCAGCAGTTATAGACGGATGAACACTGAAGCTTTCTTT
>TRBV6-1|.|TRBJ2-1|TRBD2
CASSGLAGTYNEQFF
TGTGCCAGCAGTGGACTAGCGGGCACCTACAATGAGCAGTTCTTC
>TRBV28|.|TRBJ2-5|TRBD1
CASSGTAAGTQYF
TGTGCCAGCAGCGGGACAGCCGCGGGGACCCAGTACTTC
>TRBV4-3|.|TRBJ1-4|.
CASSRDRRLQLFF
TGCGCCAGCAGCCGAGATCGTAGGCTACAACTGTTTTTT
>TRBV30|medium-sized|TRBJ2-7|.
CAWTSLLESYEQYF
TGTGCCTGGACGTCCCTACTGGAGAGCTACGAGCAGTACTTC
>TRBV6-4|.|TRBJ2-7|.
CASSSEGLVAYEQYF
TGTGCCAGCAGTTCCGAAGGGCTAGTGGCCTACGAGCAGTACTTC
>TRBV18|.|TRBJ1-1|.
CASSSRQTAEAFF
TGTGCCAGCTCCTCCCGCCAAACGGCTGAAGCTTTCTTT
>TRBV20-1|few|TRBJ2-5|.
CSAPRRGRGLRRGETQYF
TGCAGTGCCCCCCGCCGAGGGCGGGGCCTCCGGAGGGGAGAGACCCAGTACTTC
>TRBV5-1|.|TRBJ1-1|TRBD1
CASSFTGTGDPSPEAFF
TGCGCCAGCAGCTTTACCGGGACAGGGGACCCCTCTCCCGAAGCTTTCTTT
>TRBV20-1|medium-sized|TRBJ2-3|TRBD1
CSARDGRGQGLIDTQYF
TGCAGTGCTAGAGATGGCAGGGGACAGGGGTTAATAGATACGCAGTATTTT
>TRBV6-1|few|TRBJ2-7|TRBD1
CASSGGQGQTISYEQYF
TGTGCCAGCAGTGGAGGACAGGGGCAGACAATCTCCTACGAGCAGTACTTC
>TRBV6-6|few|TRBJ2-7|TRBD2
CASSYYSQTSRHEQYF
TGTGCCAGCAGTTACTACTCCCAGACTAGCCGGCACGAGCAGTACTTC
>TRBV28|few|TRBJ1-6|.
CASRGVGSSYNSPLHF
TGTGCCAGCAGGGGGGTCGGGAGCTCCTATAATTCACCCCTCCACTTT
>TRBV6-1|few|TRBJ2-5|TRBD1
CAAGQGRETQYF
TGTGCCGCCGGACAGGGGCGAGAGACCCAGTACTTC
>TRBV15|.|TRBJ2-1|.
CATSTRDNEQFF
TGTGCCACCAGCACGCGAGACAATGAGCAGTTCTTC
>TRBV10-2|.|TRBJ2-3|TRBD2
CASRDRLAQYVDTQYF
TGCGCCAGCAGGGACCGACTAGCGCAATATGTAGATACGCAGTATTTT
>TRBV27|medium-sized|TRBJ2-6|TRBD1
CASRRGTGGSGANVLTF
TGTGCCAGCAGACGAGGGACAGGGGGCTCTGGGGCCAACGTCCTGACTTTC
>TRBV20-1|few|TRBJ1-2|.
CSARDLGGRGANYGYTF
TGCAGTGCTAGAGATCTCGGGGGAAGGGGGGCTAACTATGGCTACACCTTC
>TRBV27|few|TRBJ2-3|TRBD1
CASSSRDRVKDTQYF
TGTGCCAGCAGTAGCCGGGACAGGGTTAAAGATACGCAGTATTTT
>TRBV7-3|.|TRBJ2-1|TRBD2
CASSPRPGTSVYNEQFF
TGTGCCAGCAGCCCACGCCCCGGGACTAGCGTTTACAATGAGCAGTTCTTC
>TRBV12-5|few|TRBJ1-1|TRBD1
CASGSSGTGKAFF
TGTGCTAGTGGATCATCCGGGACAGGAAAAGCTTTCTTT
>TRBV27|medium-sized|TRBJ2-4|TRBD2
CASSLGAGVAKNIQYF
TGTGCCAGCAGTTTAGGAGCGGGAGTGGCCAAAAACATTCAGTACTTC
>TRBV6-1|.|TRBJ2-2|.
CASSEIAGTTGELFF
TGTGCCAGCAGTGAAATTGCGGGAACCACCGGGGAGCTGTTTTTT
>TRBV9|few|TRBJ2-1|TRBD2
CASSRTSGQSDNEQFF
TGTGCCAGCAGCAGGACTAGCGGACAATCAGACAATGAGCAGTTCTTC
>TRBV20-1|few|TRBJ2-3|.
CSARDLPGTWGITDTQYF
TGCAGTGCTAGAGACCTACCCGGGACATGGGGGATCACAGATACGCAGTATTTT
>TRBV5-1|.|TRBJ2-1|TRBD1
CASSWGTGGDEQFF
TGCGCCAGCAGCTGGGGGACAGGGGGTGATGAGCAGTTCTTC
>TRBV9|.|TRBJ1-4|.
CASSVAQGIEKLFF
TGTGCCAGCAGCGTAGCACAGGGTATTGAAAAACTGTTTTTT
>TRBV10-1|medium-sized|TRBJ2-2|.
CASSGQTTGELFF
TGCGCCAGCAGTGGACAAACCACCGGGGAGCTGTTTTTT
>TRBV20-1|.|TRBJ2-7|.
CSATASAYGQYF
TGCAGTGCAACCGCCTCGGCCTACGGGCAGTACTTC
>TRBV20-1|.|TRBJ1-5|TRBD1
CSAYPGTGPQPQHF
TGCAGTGCTTACCCCGGGACAGGGCCTCAGCCCCAGCATTTT
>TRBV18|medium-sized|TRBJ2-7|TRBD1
CASSLPGQYNEQYF
TGTGCCAGCTCACTACCGGGACAGTATAACGAGCAGTACTTC
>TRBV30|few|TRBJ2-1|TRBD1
CAWSSHRGNEQFF
TGTGCCTGGAGTTCCCACAGGGGCAATGAGCAGTTCTTC
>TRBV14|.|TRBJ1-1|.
CASSPPGATEAFF
TGTGCCAGCAGCCCCCCCGGTGCCACTGAAGCTTTCTTT
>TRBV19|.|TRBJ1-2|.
CASSTAGTRGNYGYTF
TGTGCCAGTAGTACAGCAGGGACACGGGGGAACTATGGCTACACCTTC
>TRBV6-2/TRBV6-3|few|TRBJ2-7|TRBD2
CASSDTSSGRVYEQYF
TGTGCCAGCAGTGATACCTCTAGCGGGAGGGTCTACGAGCAGTACTTC
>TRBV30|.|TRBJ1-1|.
CAWNLGLGTEAFF
TGTGCCTGGAATCTGGGTTTGGGTACTGAAGCTTTCTTT
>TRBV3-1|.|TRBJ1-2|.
CASLEGKGPIGYGYTF
TGTGCCAGCCTGGAGGGTAAGGGGCCGATAGGCTATGGCTACACCTTC
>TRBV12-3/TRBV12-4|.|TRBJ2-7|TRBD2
CASTGGLGSYEQYF
TGTGCCAGCACCGGGGGGTTGGGCTCCTACGAGCAGTACTTC
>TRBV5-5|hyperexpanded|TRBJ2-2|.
CASSLLWGPGELFF
TGTGCCAGCAGCCTCTTGTGGGGGCCCGGGGAGCTGTTTTTT
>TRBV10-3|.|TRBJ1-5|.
CAITRGEGQPQHF
TGTGCCATCACCAGAGGGGAGGGACAGCCCCAGCATTTT
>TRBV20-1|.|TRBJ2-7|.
CSARGNQAEQYF
TGCAGTGCTAGAGGTAATCAAGCCGAGCAGTACTTC
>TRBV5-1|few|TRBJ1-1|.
CASRIGTTEAFF
TGCGCCAGCAGGATTGGGACAACTGAAGCTTTCTTT
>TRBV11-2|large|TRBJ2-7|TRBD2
CASSLVASGRPPYEQYF
TGTGCCAGCAGCTTAGTCGCTAGCGGGAGGCCACCCTACGAGCAGTACTTC